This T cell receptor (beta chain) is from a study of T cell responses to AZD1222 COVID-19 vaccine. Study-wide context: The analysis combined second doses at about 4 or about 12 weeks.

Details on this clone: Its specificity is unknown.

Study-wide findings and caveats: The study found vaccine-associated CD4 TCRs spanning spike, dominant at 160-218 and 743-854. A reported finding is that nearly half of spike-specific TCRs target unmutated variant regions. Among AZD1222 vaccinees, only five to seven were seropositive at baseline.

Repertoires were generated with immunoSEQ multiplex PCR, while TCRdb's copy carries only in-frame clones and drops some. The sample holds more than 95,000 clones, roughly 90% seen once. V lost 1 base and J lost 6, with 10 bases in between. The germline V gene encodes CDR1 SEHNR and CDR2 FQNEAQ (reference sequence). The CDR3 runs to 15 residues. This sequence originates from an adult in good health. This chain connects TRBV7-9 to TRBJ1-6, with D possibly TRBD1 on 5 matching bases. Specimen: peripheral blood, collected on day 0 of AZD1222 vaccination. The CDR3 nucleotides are TGTGCCAGCAGCTTAGAACGCGGGGCTAATTCACCCCTCCACTTT. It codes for CASSLERGANSPLHF.